The sequence of this T cell receptor beta chain was determined in a study of blood T cell repertoires in COVID-19. Study-level information: Both acute and convalescent COVID-19 samples were obtained from the United States, Italy and Spain.

Original methodology: Amplification from reference gene primers served as the basis for estimated nucleated cell counts. Produced via immunoSEQ multiplex PCR; TCRdb's table is partial and in-frame only. V, J and clone size derive from that table, while D and trimming were established from the DNA sequence. This sample has under 200,000 clones; about four fifths occur once, and the top ten carry 6.5% to 8%. Trimming cost V 4 bases and J 0 bases; bases outside gene matches: 4. In germline, CDR1 is MGHDK, CDR2 SYGVNS. CDR3 length equals 16 residues. The count of this clone is one. The sequence came from a man in his 70s with active or convalescent COVID-19. The chain links TRBV25-1 to TRBJ2-2, with TRBD2 identical over 8 bases. Sequenced: peripheral blood. The CDR3 reads CASSATSGANTGELFF. CDR3 nucleotide sequence: TGTGCCAGCAGTGCCACTAGCGGAGCGAACACCGGGGAGCTGTTTTTT.